This TCR beta chain was identified in a study of blood T cell repertoires in COVID-19 (dated by TCRdb to the early 2020s). The study in broad terms: Collaborator samples came from the United States, Italy and Spain and covered acute and convalescent phases of COVID-19. The dataset comprised deeply sampled blood TCRbeta repertoires from subjects exposed to, actively infected with, or recovered from COVID-19. The samples were drawn from two sources: the first 160 participants of the ongoing ImmuneRACE study, and approximately 1,300 subjects contributed by 6 global collaborators. The prospective study material was composed of cDNA or gDNA derived from T cells, B-cell-depleted T cells, or PBMCs. A de-identified subject ID, COVID-19 status, age in years and sex were almost always included in the sample metadata. Where HLA class I and class II types were available, the types were taken from metadata supplied by the sample provider, not from assay-based typing. The repertoires were made available in a free public database intended to serve as a resource for research on the immune response to SARS-CoV-2. Broader findings and caveats from the paper: The quantity of clinical and demographic metadata differed by source and by participant and was supplied without curation.

Collaborating institutions collected whole blood in K2EDTA tubes following their own protocols. For TCRbeta analysis, collaborators shipped samples as frozen whole blood, isolated PBMCs, or DNA extracted from either of those sample types. Remarks on this clone: Its antigen remains unidentified. No base quality values were provided; no much bigger clone lies one nucleotide off.

The immunoSEQ Assay, a bias-controlled multiplex PCR, was used to amplify TCRbeta CDR3 regions from genomic DNA. For the original study's pipeline: The number of nucleated cells in each sample was estimated by amplification of reference gene primers within the assay. Sequence reads were collapsed and filtered to measure the absolute abundance of every unique TCRbeta CDR3 rearrangement. For each sample, productive Simpson clonality was calculated as the square root of Simpson's diversity index across productive rearrangements. TCRdb retrieved this table from immuneACCESS and kept in-frame rearrangements only. Not all clones are present; in checked studies, unresolved V genes account for under half, and no reason is known for the remainder. V, J and clone size are taken as reported in that table, and D and trimming were inferred from the DNA itself. For this sample there are about 200,000 clones; 60% to 85% appear just once. Around 5.8% of the sample comes from the top ten.

Reading from cysteine to phenylalanine, the CDR3 counts 16 amino acids. Only the CDR3 part of the read is kept: 48 bases, read in frame from the first base. Trimming removed 5 bases from V and 2 bases from J; the gene matches leave 10 bases unexplained. In the germline V gene, CDR1 corresponds to MRHNA and CDR2 to SNTAGT. Sequenced sample: peripheral blood. The V and J genes are TRBV6-4 and TRBJ2-7; 9 bases in between match TRBD2. The source of this sequence is a woman in her sixties or seventies with acute or convalescent COVID-19. The CDR3 has the sequence CASSTFPSGNPYEQYF. The base sequence is TGTGCCAGCAGTACCTTTCCTAGCGGGAACCCCTACGAGCAGTACTTC.